The 32 T cell receptor beta chains below were found in one sample sequenced in a study of radiotherapy plus CTLA-4 blockade in lung cancer. TCRdb's copy holds only in-frame clones and misses some; the assay was immunoSEQ multiplex PCR. In the table there are about 36,000 clones, over 55% of which are singletons. Sequenced here: peripheral blood, sampled from a patient treated with radiotherapy plus ipilimumab. The receptor set was obtained from a human donor with non-small cell lung cancer who had stable disease on radiotherapy plus ipilimumab.

The chain uses TRBV5-1 and TRBJ2-7; 7 bases match TRBD1. The CDR3 spans 14 residues. Germline V gene sequence: CDR1 SGHRS, CDR2 YFSETQ. The V and J ends lost 4 bases and 4 bases, in that order; junction bases with no gene match: 8. The CDR3 is CASSLRDRMYEQYF. The DNA for the CDR3 is TGCGCCAGCAGCCTACGGGACAGAATGTACGAGCAGTACTTC. The full variable domain, its missing parts supplied by reference TRBV5-1 and TRBJ2-7, is KAGVTQTPRYLIKTRGQQVTLSCSPISGHRSVSWYQQTPGQGLQFLFEYFSETQRNKGNFPGRFSGRQFSNSRSEMNVSTLELGDSALYLCASSLRDRMYEQYFGPGTRLTVT.

The rearrangement joins TRBV7-9 to TRBJ2-1, with TRBD2 matching over 11 bases. Trimming at V came to 5 bases and at J to 14 bases, leaving 11 bases not matched to a gene. The germline V gene encodes CDR1 SEHNR and CDR2 FQNEAQ (reference sequence). The CDR3 loop spans 14 amino acids. This chain's CDR3 is CASSPTETSGVKFF. As DNA, the CDR3 is TGTGCCAGCAGCCCCACCGAGACTAGCGGGGTAAAGTTCTTC. Filled out from reference TRBV7-9 and TRBJ2-1, the complete variable domain reads DTGVSQNPRHKITKRGQNVTFRCDPISEHNRLYWYRQTLGQGPEFLTYFQNEAQLEKSRLLSDRFSAERPKGSFSTLEIQRTEQGDSAMYLCASSPTETSGVKFFGPGTRLTVL.

This rearrangement joins TRBV5-1 to TRBJ1-1, with 7 bases that match TRBD1. CDR1 is SGHRS, CDR2 YFSETQ, per germline. Trimming removed 5 bases from V and 3 bases from J; junction bases left unmatched: 4. CDR3 length: 13 amino acids. CDR3 sequence reads: CASRGQIDTEAFF. The CDR3 nucleotides read TGCGCCAGCAGGGGACAGATTGACACTGAAGCTTTCTTT.

This clone was counted between two and nine times. The chain carries TRBV5-4 and TRBJ1-1; 7 positions match TRBD1. With V trimmed by 3 bases and J by 11 bases, 10 bases remained unmatched. Germline V lookup: CDR1 SGHNT, CDR2 YYREEE (reference sequence). CDR3 length: 13 residues. CDR3 nucleotides: TGTGCCAGCAGCTCTACCTACAGGGGTAGGGCTTTCTTT. Translating it yields CASSSTYRGRAFF.

The rearrangement uses TRBV19 and TRBJ1-5; possibly TRBD1 for D (6 bases). Per the germline V gene, CDR1 is LNHDA and CDR2 is SQIVND (reference sequence). Trimming took 6 bases from V and 4 from J, leaving 13 bases between them. There are 14 residues in the CDR3. The DNA of the CDR3 is TGTGCCAGTAGAGACGGGGGGGCAAATCAGCCCCAGCATTTT. Translation: CASRDGGANQPQHF.

The chain carries TRBV6-6 and TRBJ1-2; D might be TRBD1 (5 bases). Germline CDR1 reads MNHNY; CDR2 reads SVGAGI (reference sequence). CDR3 length: 14 amino acids. Trimming shortened V by 4 bases and J by 8 bases, and 17 bases separated the two germline ends. This CDR3 is CASSSRGEWDGYTF. The CDR3 region has the DNA TGTGCCAGCAGTTCCCGGGGGGAATGGGACGGCTACACCTTC.

The chain joins TRBV7-8 to TRBJ1-3; no definite D call. Trimming cost V 5 bases and J 2 bases, with 10 bases left between them. CDR1 and CDR2 from the germline V gene are SGHVS and FQNEAQ. The CDR3 covers 14 residues. The CDR3 region has the DNA TGTGCCAGCAGCCTCCCGGGGACTGGAAACACCATATATTTT. This sequence encodes CASSLPGTGNTIYF.

The rearrangement joins TRBV19 to TRBJ2-6; TRBD1 is a possible D gene (6 bases). CDR1 LNHDA and CDR2 SQIVND come from the germline V gene (reference sequence). The CDR3 contains 16 residues. The germline V and J ends were trimmed by 6 bases and 0 bases, with 12 bases remaining between them. DNA for the CDR3: TGTGCCAGTAGGGGACAAGGGGCCTCTGGGGCCAACGTCCTGACTTTC. This translates into CASRGQGASGANVLTF.

V and J are TRBV21-1 and TRBJ2-5; TRBD1, the D gene given by the table, was not confirmed from the DNA. TRBV21-1 is assigned pseudogene status. The CDR3 is 17 residues long. The CDR3 is CASSKALHSGGRETQYF. In DNA form, the CDR3 reads TGTGCCAGCAGCAAAGCGCTCCATTCAGGGGGCAGGGAGACCCAGTACTTC.

V gene TRBV9 combines with J gene TRBJ2-1; 10 bases align to TRBD2. The CDR3 sequence is 15 residues long. J gave up 7 bases and V 3 bases, and 7 bases lay outside the gene matches. Germline V gene data show CDR1 as SGDLS and CDR2 as YYNGEE. CDR3 sequence (DNA): TGTGCCAGCAGCGGGCAGCGGGGGGGCGCGAATGAGCAGTTCTTC. This codes for CASSGQRGGANEQFF. Full variable domain (rest looked up from reference TRBV9 and TRBJ2-1): DSGVTQTPKHLITATGQRVTLRCSPRSGDLSVYWYQQSLDQGLQFLIQYYNGEERAKGNILERFSAQQFPDLHSELNLSSLELGDSALYFCASSGQRGGANEQFFGPGTRLTVL.

There are many counts of this clone. The chain recombines TRBV27 with TRBJ1-2; TRBD1 aligns across 8 bases. J gave up 4 bases and V 2 bases, and 0 bases lay outside the gene matches. Germline lookup yields CDR1 MNHEY and CDR2 SMNVEV (reference sequence). The CDR3 sequence is 13 residues long. The CDR3 loop reads CASSLTGGYGYTF. Written as DNA, the CDR3 is TGTGCCAGCAGTTTAACAGGGGGCTATGGCTACACCTTC.

The V gene is TRBV30, the J gene TRBJ1-2, with 11 bases fitting TRBD1. The germline gives CDR1 GTSNPN, CDR2 SVGIG (reference sequence). V lost 3 bases and J lost 7; bases outside the gene matches: 10. This CDR3 comprises 15 residues. CDR3 residues: CAWRTDGQGARGYTF. In DNA form, the CDR3 reads TGTGCCTGGAGGACAGATGGACAGGGGGCGCGTGGCTACACCTTC.

The chain joins TRBV10-1 to TRBJ2-5, with D hard to call. This CDR3 spans 14 amino acids. V was clipped by 0 bases and J by 4 bases, with 9 bases between them. CDR1 WNHNN and CDR2 SYGVQD come from the germline V gene (reference sequence). The CDR3 region is CASSESAGRETQYF. CDR3 in DNA: TGCGCCAGCAGTGAGTCTGCAGGCCGAGAGACCCAGTACTTC.

This chain uses TRBV18 with TRBJ1-2; D is unclear. Trimming stripped 2 bases from V and 3 bases from J, with 7 bases between. This CDR3 is 13 amino acids long. The germline gives CDR1 KGHSH, CDR2 LQKENI. For the CDR3, the DNA is TGTGCCAGCTCACCATCGCAGGACTATGGCTACACCTTC. Protein product: CASSPSQDYGYTF.

Only a few counts were recorded for this clone. V gene TRBV5-8 combines with J gene TRBJ1-4; D is perhaps TRBD1 (5 bases). The CDR3 sequence is 15 residues long. Germline loops: CDR1 SGHTS, CDR2 YDEGEE. V lost 1 base to trimming and J lost 8 bases, with 15 bases between them. CDR3 in amino acids: CASSLRGTLGEKLFF. The CDR3 DNA reads TGTGCCAGCAGCTTGCGGGGGACTCTGGGGGAAAAACTGTTTTTT.

The V and J genes are TRBV5-1 and TRBJ2-5; 9 nucleotides agree with TRBD2. The CDR3 runs 16 residues. The V segment lost 0 bases and the J segment 4 bases; nucleotides outside the gene matches: 7. Germline V gives CDR1 SGHRS, CDR2 YFSETQ. The CDR3 bases are TGCGCCAGCAGCTTGGTGGTAGCGGGGGCCAGAGAGACCCAGTACTTC. Residues: CASSLVVAGARETQYF.

The chain combines TRBV5-1 with TRBJ1-5, with D tentatively TRBD1 (6 bases). Trimming left V 0 bases short and J 0 bases short, with 7 bases between. In germline, CDR1 is SGHRS, CDR2 YFSETQ. The CDR3 is 15 amino acids. The CDR3 is CASSLAGDSNQPQHF. The CDR3 nucleotides are TGCGCCAGCAGCTTGGCAGGGGATAGCAATCAGCCCCAGCATTTT.

The sample holds a few counts of this clone. CDR3 loop: CASGRQSNQPQHF. Here the CDR3 DNA reads TGTGCCAGTGGACGACAGAGCAATCAGCCCCAGCATTTT. The chain recombines TRBV19 with TRBJ1-5, with D perhaps TRBD1 (5 bases). The CDR3 sequence is 13 residues long. V was pared by 8 bases and J by 1 base, with 9 bases between. Germline V gives CDR1 LNHDA, CDR2 SQIVND (reference sequence). Full variable domain (outside the CDR3, taken from reference TRBV19 and TRBJ1-5): DGGITQSPKYLFRKEGQNVTLSCEQNLNHDAMYWYRQDPGQGLRLIYYSQIVNDFQKGDIAEGYSVSREKKESFPLTVTSAQKNPTAFYLCASGRQSNQPQHFGDGTRLSIL.

This clone was detected once. V and J are TRBV15 and TRBJ1-4, with D possibly matching TRBD1 (5 bases). The CDR3 is 15 residues long. The V end lost 5 bases, the J end lost 4 bases, and 14 bases lay between the germline ends. Germline CDR1 is LNHNV and CDR2 is YYDKDF (reference sequence). CDR3 amino acids: CATSSIRGYNEKLFF. In DNA, the CDR3 is TGTGCCACCAGCTCCATAAGGGGATATAATGAAAAACTGTTTTTT.

This clone was seen at least ten times. The gene calls are TRBV30 and TRBJ2-1; perhaps TRBD1 as D (5 bases). Germline V gives CDR1 GTSNPN, CDR2 SVGIG (reference sequence). The V end was cut by 5 bases, the J end by 0 bases, with 8 bases between. The CDR3 has 13 residues. The CDR3 sequence is CAWETDSYNEQFF. CDR3 in DNA: TGTGCCTGGGAGACAGACTCCTACAATGAGCAGTTCTTC.

V is TRBV27 and J is TRBJ2-3, with 7 bases that match TRBD2. The CDR3 totals 15 residues. J was trimmed by 0 bases and V by 4 bases; bases with no gene match: 4. CDR1 MNHEY and CDR2 SMNVEV come from the germline V gene (reference sequence). The CDR3 is CASSYGRGSTDTQYF. The CDR3 region has the DNA TGTGCCAGCAGTTATGGGCGGGGGAGCACAGATACGCAGTATTTT.

This clone was observed a few times. The rearrangement links TRBV7-8 to TRBJ1-2; 9 bases agree with TRBD1. Germline assignment: CDR1 SGHVS and CDR2 FQNEAQ. The CDR3 spans 19 residues. The trim removed 1 base at V and 0 bases at J, leaving 12 bases unmatched. CDR3 sequence reads: CASSLGVGDREVANYGYTF. The CDR3 nucleotides read TGTGCCAGCAGCTTAGGTGTAGGGGACAGGGAAGTCGCTAACTATGGCTACACCTTC.

The gene calls are TRBV5-4 and TRBJ2-7; weak D call: TRBD1 (5 bases). The V gene lost 0 bases and the J gene lost 5 bases, with 9 bases spanning the gap. The length of the CDR3 is 13 residues. Germline CDR1 is SGHNT and CDR2 is YYREEE (reference sequence). The CDR3 nucleotides read TGTGCCAGCAGCTTGGCGCAGGGTGACGAGCAGTACTTC. It encodes CASSLAQGDEQYF.

This chain joins TRBV29-1 and TRBJ1-2; D is uncertain. Trimming took off 5 bases at V and 0 bases at J, with 10 bases between the two ends. The CDR3 covers 13 residues. Germline lookup yields CDR1 SQVTM and CDR2 ANQGSEA. The CDR3 spells CSVQIPTNYGYTF. CDR3 DNA sequence: TGCAGCGTTCAGATACCGACTAACTATGGCTACACCTTC.

In this sample, this clone turned up once. This chain links TRBV6-1 with TRBJ1-5; D is ambiguous. Germline V gives CDR1 MNHNS, CDR2 SASEGT. The V and J ends lost 7 bases and 1 base respectively, with 8 bases between them. The CDR3 loop spans 13 amino acids. CDR3 residues: CASNERSNQPQHF. The DNA for the CDR3 is TGTGCCAGCAACGAGAGAAGCAATCAGCCCCAGCATTTT.

The chain is built from TRBV4-1 and TRBJ1-2; 10 positions agree with TRBD1. The CDR3 extends over 17 amino acids. The V segment lost 7 bases and the J segment 2 bases; nucleotides outside the gene matches: 13. Germline V lookup: CDR1 MGHRA, CDR2 YSYEKL. Here the CDR3 reads CASTTASGQGQNYGYTF. CDR3 DNA: TGCGCCAGCACCACTGCTTCGGGACAGGGGCAGAACTATGGCTACACCTTC.

The rearrangement links TRBV4-1 to TRBJ2-6; TRBD1 might be the D (5 bases). From germline, CDR1 is MGHRA and CDR2 YSYEKL. V lost 6 bases to trimming and J lost 0 bases, with 15 bases between them. There are 17 residues in the CDR3. CDR3: CASSKGQASSGANVLTF. The CDR3 DNA reads as TGCGCCAGCAGTAAGGGGCAGGCCTCCTCTGGGGCCAACGTCCTGACTTTC.

This clone was recorded a few times. The chain couples TRBV19 to TRBJ2-3; D ambiguous. With 0 bases removed from V and 10 bases from J, the gap between germline ends came to 11 bases. This CDR3 has 13 amino acids. Germline assignment: CDR1 LNHDA and CDR2 SQIVND (reference sequence). DNA of the CDR3: TGTGCCAGTAGTATAGAATTAGGCAGCGCGCAGTATTTT. Protein product: CASSIELGSAQYF.

The chain recombines TRBV25-1 with TRBJ1-3; 7 nucleotides agree with TRBD1. Unmatched junction bases numbered 5, after V lost 5 bases and J lost 1 base. The CDR3 is made up of 15 amino acids. CDR1 MGHDK and CDR2 SYGVNS come from the germline V gene. The CDR3 region is CASSTGVTSGNTIYF. DNA of the CDR3: TGTGCCAGCAGTACAGGGGTTACTTCTGGAAACACCATATATTTT.

The chain uses TRBV7-9 and TRBJ2-7; 7 bases fit TRBD2. Germline lookup yields CDR1 SEHNR and CDR2 FQNEAQ (reference sequence). The CDR3 length is 14 residues. The trim removed 5 bases at V and 2 bases at J, leaving 6 bases unmatched. The CDR3 sequence: CASSHSGVPYEQYF. The CDR3 DNA reads TGTGCCAGCAGCCACAGCGGGGTACCCTACGAGCAGTACTTC.

The V and J genes are TRBV6-6 and TRBJ2-5, with D maybe TRBD1 (6 bases). The V gene lost 7 bases and the J gene lost 4 bases, with 13 bases spanning the gap. This CDR3 is built from 13 residues. Per germline, CDR1 MNHNY and CDR2 SVGAGI (reference sequence). CDR3 DNA sequence: TGTGCCAGCAATTTACAGGGTCCAGAGACCCAGTACTTC. It codes for CASNLQGPETQYF.

The J gene is TRBJ2-7, the V gene TRBV7-9, with 12 positions matching TRBD1. With 6 bases clipped from V and 5 bases from J, the junction kept 8 bases outside the gene matches. The CDR3 extends over 15 amino acids. CDR1 is SEHNR, CDR2 FQNEAQ, per germline (reference sequence). The CDR3 here is CASRSTGTGGDEQYF. The CDR3 region has the DNA TGTGCCAGCAGATCTACCGGGACAGGGGGCGACGAGCAGTACTTC.